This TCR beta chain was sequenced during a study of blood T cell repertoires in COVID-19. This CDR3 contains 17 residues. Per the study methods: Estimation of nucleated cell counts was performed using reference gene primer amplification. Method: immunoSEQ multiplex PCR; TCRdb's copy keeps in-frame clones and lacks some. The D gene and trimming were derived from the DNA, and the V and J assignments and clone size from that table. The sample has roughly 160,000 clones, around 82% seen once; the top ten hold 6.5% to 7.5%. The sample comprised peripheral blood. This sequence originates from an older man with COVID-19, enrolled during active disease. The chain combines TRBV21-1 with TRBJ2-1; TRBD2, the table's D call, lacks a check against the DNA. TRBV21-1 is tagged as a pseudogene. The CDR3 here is CASSKVDLTSSYNEQFF. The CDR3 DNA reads TGTGCCAGCAGCAAAGTCGACTTGACGAGCTCCTACAATGAGCAGTTCTTC.